A selection of T cell receptor beta chains follows, all from one sample in a study of CD8+CD57+ T cells in acquired aplastic anemia. MiXCR was run by TCRdb on the reads, yielding one entry per CDR3 protein. The table lists roughly 61,000 distinct CDR3 sequences, less than 65% of them singletons. The sequenced material came from sorted CD4+, CD8+, or CD8+CD57+ T cells (not recorded which) from PBMCs. The receptor set was obtained from a human donor in good health, serving as a control. Each CDR3 is given with its conserved first and last residue. A D gene is named only where the DNA matches it firmly. Clone size, where shown, is once, few, many, or a class for clones that have expanded.

d_gene: -
v_gene: TRBV10-3
abundance: -
j_gene: TRBJ1-1
CDR3aa: CAISARWNTEAFF
CDR3nt: TGTGCCATCAGTGCTAGGTGGAACACTGAAGCTTTCTTT

d_gene: TRBD2
v_gene: TRBV5-1
abundance: -
j_gene: TRBJ2-7
CDR3aa: CASRTRLAGGHEQYF
CDR3nt: TGCGCCAGCAGAACCAGACTAGCGGGTGGTCACGAGCAGTACTTC

d_gene: -
v_gene: TRBV2
abundance: -
j_gene: TRBJ2-7
CDR3aa: CASSDSAYEQYF
CDR3nt: TGTGCCAGCAGTGACAGCGCATACGAGCAGTACTTC

d_gene: -
v_gene: TRBV5-1
abundance: -
j_gene: TRBJ2-5
CDR3aa: CATTGRGPETQYF
CDR3nt: TGCGCCACCACGGGGCGGGGTCCGGAGACCCAGTACTTC

d_gene: -
v_gene: TRBV20-1
abundance: -
j_gene: TRBJ1-2
CDR3aa: CSAREIFNYGYTF
CDR3nt: TGCAGTGCTAGAGAGATCTTTAACTATGGCTACACCTTC

d_gene: -
v_gene: TRBV10-3
abundance: -
j_gene: TRBJ2-5
CDR3aa: CAISPQGGKTQYF
CDR3nt: TGTGCCATCAGCCCCCAGGGCGGCAAGACCCAGTACTTC

d_gene: -
v_gene: TRBV30
abundance: many
j_gene: TRBJ1-5
CDR3aa: CAWSTRGNQPQHF
CDR3nt: TGTGCCTGGAGTACCCGGGGCAATCAGCCCCAGCATTTT

d_gene: -
v_gene: TRBV3-1
abundance: -
j_gene: TRBJ1-2
CDR3aa: CASSQDQGTNYGCTF
CDR3nt: TGTGCCAGCAGCCAAGATCAGGGGACTAACTATGGCTGCACCTTC

d_gene: TRBD2
v_gene: TRBV6-4
abundance: many
j_gene: TRBJ2-2
CDR3aa: CASSASGTSAVGELFF
CDR3nt: TGTGCCAGCAGTGCCTCCGGGACTAGCGCGGTCGGGGAGCTGTTTTTT

d_gene: -
v_gene: TRBV19
abundance: -
j_gene: TRBJ1-1
CDR3aa: CASSIQGTRNTEAFF
CDR3nt: TGTGCCAGTAGTATCCAGGGGACGAGGAACACTGAAGCTTTCTTT

d_gene: TRBD2
v_gene: TRBV5-1
abundance: -
j_gene: TRBJ2-3
CDR3aa: CASTPLAGGPDTQYF
CDR3nt: TGCGCCAGCACTCCCCTAGCGGGAGGGCCAGATACGCAGTATTTT

d_gene: -
v_gene: TRBV10-1
abundance: many
j_gene: TRBJ1-2
CDR3aa: CASSVGVGYGYTF
CDR3nt: TGCGCCAGCAGTGTCGGGGTCGGCTATGGCTACACCTTC

d_gene: -
v_gene: TRBV29-1
abundance: -
j_gene: TRBJ1-2
CDR3aa: CSVGPGRNYGYTF
CDR3nt: TGCAGCGTTGGACCCGGGCGGAACTATGGCTACACCTTC

d_gene: -
v_gene: TRBV7-9
abundance: -
j_gene: TRBJ2-7
CDR3aa: CASSRTDSYEQYF
CDR3nt: TGTGCCAGCAGCCGGACAGATTCCTACGAGCAGTACTTC

d_gene: TRBD2
v_gene: TRBV15
abundance: once
j_gene: TRBJ2-7
CDR3aa: CATSSEPSGASYEQYF
CDR3nt: TGTGCCACCAGCAGTGAGCCTAGCGGAGCTTCCTACGAGCAGTACTTC

d_gene: TRBD1
v_gene: TRBV13
abundance: many
j_gene: TRBJ2-7
CDR3aa: CASSPTGTDSSYEQYF
CDR3nt: TGTGCCAGCAGTCCCACCGGGACAGATAGCTCCTACGAGCAGTACTTC

d_gene: -
v_gene: TRBV19
abundance: -
j_gene: TRBJ2-1
CDR3aa: CASSIVAEQFF
CDR3nt: TGTGCCAGTAGTATAGTCGCGGAGCAGTTCTTC

d_gene: TRBD1
v_gene: TRBV7-6
abundance: -
j_gene: TRBJ1-6
CDR3aa: CASSIRGQANNSPLHF
CDR3nt: TGTGCCAGCAGCATCCGAGGACAGGCCAATAATTCACCCCTCCACTTT

d_gene: TRBD1
v_gene: TRBV24-1
abundance: -
j_gene: TRBJ2-7
CDR3aa: CATSDPRTGRYEQYF
CDR3nt: TGTGCCACCAGTGATCCCCGGACAGGGCGTTACGAGCAGTACTTC

d_gene: -
v_gene: TRBV5-1
abundance: -
j_gene: TRBJ2-2
CDR3aa: CASSWGGELFF
CDR3nt: TGCGCCAGCAGCTGGGGAGGGGAGCTGTTTTTT

d_gene: -
v_gene: TRBV29-1
abundance: once
j_gene: TRBJ1-1
CDR3aa: CSVEDTNGAEAFF
CDR3nt: TGCAGCGTTGAAGACACTAACGGGGCTGAAGCTTTCTTT

d_gene: -
v_gene: TRBV2
abundance: once
j_gene: TRBJ2-1
CDR3aa: CASKEEGEQFF
CDR3nt: TGTGCCAGCAAGGAGGAGGGTGAGCAGTTCTTC

d_gene: -
v_gene: TRBV10-3
abundance: -
j_gene: TRBJ1-2
CDR3aa: CAISELPGVDGYTF
CDR3nt: TGTGCCATCAGTGAGTTACCGGGGGTCGATGGCTACACCTTC

d_gene: TRBD1
v_gene: TRBV20-1
abundance: -
j_gene: TRBJ1-1
CDR3aa: CSATTVDRGAFF
CDR3nt: TGCAGTGCTACGACCGTCGACAGGGGAGCTTTCTTT

d_gene: -
v_gene: TRBV19
abundance: -
j_gene: TRBJ2-7
CDR3aa: CASSSRRGYEQYF
CDR3nt: TGTGCCAGTAGTTCCCGCAGGGGCTACGAGCAGTACTTC

d_gene: TRBD1
v_gene: TRBV9
abundance: -
j_gene: TRBJ1-2
CDR3aa: CASSVAGDRRNYGYTF
CDR3nt: TGTGCCAGCAGCGTAGCTGGGGACAGGAGAAACTATGGCTACACCTTC

d_gene: TRBD1
v_gene: TRBV10-3
abundance: medium-sized
j_gene: TRBJ2-7
CDR3aa: CAIASVAGGNYEQYF
CDR3nt: TGTGCCATCGCTAGCGTTGCAGGGGGCAACTACGAGCAGTACTTC

d_gene: -
v_gene: TRBV5-1
abundance: many
j_gene: TRBJ1-2
CDR3aa: CASSYDTYGYTF
CDR3nt: TGCGCCAGCAGCTACGACACCTATGGCTACACCTTC

d_gene: TRBD1
v_gene: TRBV2
abundance: many
j_gene: TRBJ1-1
CDR3aa: CASSEALGTGVRNTEAFF
CDR3nt: TGTGCCAGCAGTGAAGCGCTGGGGACAGGGGTTAGGAACACTGAAGCTTTCTTT

d_gene: -
v_gene: TRBV9
abundance: many
j_gene: TRBJ1-1
CDR3aa: CASSADSRNTEAFF
CDR3nt: TGTGCCAGCAGCGCGGACAGCCGGAACACTGAAGCTTTCTTT

d_gene: -
v_gene: TRBV5-6
abundance: many
j_gene: TRBJ2-1
CDR3aa: CASSFGLTTNEQFF
CDR3nt: TGTGCCAGCAGCTTCGGACTAACGACCAATGAGCAGTTCTTC

d_gene: -
v_gene: TRBV2
abundance: -
j_gene: TRBJ2-7
CDR3aa: CASSERRDEQYF
CDR3nt: TGTGCCAGCAGTGAACGGCGTGACGAGCAGTACTTC

d_gene: TRBD1
v_gene: TRBV2
abundance: -
j_gene: TRBJ2-7
CDR3aa: CASSRETGDEQYF
CDR3nt: TGTGCCAGCAGCAGAGAGACAGGGGACGAGCAGTACTTC

d_gene: TRBD1
v_gene: TRBV7-9
abundance: many
j_gene: TRBJ1-2
CDR3aa: CASSRTGQDYGYTF
CDR3nt: TGTGCCAGCAGTCGGACGGGACAGGACTATGGCTACACCTTC

d_gene: TRBD2
v_gene: TRBV4-2
abundance: many
j_gene: TRBJ2-3
CDR3aa: CASSQDFGSGSRDTQYF
CDR3nt: TGTGCCAGCAGCCAAGATTTTGGTAGCGGGTCCCGGGATACGCAGTATTTT

d_gene: -
v_gene: TRBV25-1
abundance: -
j_gene: TRBJ1-6
CDR3aa: CASSESPGSGSPLHF
CDR3nt: TGTGCCAGCAGTGAATCGCCGGGGTCCGGTTCACCCCTCCACTTT

d_gene: TRBD1
v_gene: TRBV2
abundance: -
j_gene: TRBJ1-5
CDR3aa: CASSEEQGAQPQHF
CDR3nt: TGTGCCAGCAGTGAAGAACAGGGGGCACAGCCCCAGCATTTT

d_gene: TRBD2
v_gene: TRBV7-2
abundance: -
j_gene: TRBJ2-1
CDR3aa: CASSLTGGSKYNEQFF
CDR3nt: TGTGCCAGCAGCTTAACGGGCGGGAGCAAGTACAATGAGCAATTCTTC

d_gene: TRBD2
v_gene: TRBV20-1
abundance: many
j_gene: TRBJ2-7
CDR3aa: CSASGAGGAGGYEQYF
CDR3nt: TGCAGTGCTAGTGGAGCGGGAGGCGCCGGGGGCTACGAGCAGTACTTC

d_gene: -
v_gene: TRBV12-3/TRBV12-4
abundance: -
j_gene: TRBJ1-4
CDR3aa: CASSPGTTNEKLFF
CDR3nt: TGTGCCAGCAGTCCGGGAACAACTAATGAAAAACTGTTTTTT

d_gene: -
v_gene: TRBV2
abundance: -
j_gene: TRBJ2-3
CDR3aa: CASSPRTTDTQYF
CDR3nt: TGTGCCAGCAGCCCCCGGACTACAGATACGCAGTATTTT

d_gene: -
v_gene: TRBV25-1
abundance: -
j_gene: TRBJ2-7
CDR3aa: CASSEALAGYEQYF
CDR3nt: TGTGCCAGCAGTGAGGCGCTAGCCGGCTACGAGCAGTACTTC

d_gene: -
v_gene: TRBV24-1
abundance: -
j_gene: TRBJ2-7
CDR3aa: CATSITGQYF
CDR3nt: TGTGCCACCAGTATTACAGGGCAGTACTTC